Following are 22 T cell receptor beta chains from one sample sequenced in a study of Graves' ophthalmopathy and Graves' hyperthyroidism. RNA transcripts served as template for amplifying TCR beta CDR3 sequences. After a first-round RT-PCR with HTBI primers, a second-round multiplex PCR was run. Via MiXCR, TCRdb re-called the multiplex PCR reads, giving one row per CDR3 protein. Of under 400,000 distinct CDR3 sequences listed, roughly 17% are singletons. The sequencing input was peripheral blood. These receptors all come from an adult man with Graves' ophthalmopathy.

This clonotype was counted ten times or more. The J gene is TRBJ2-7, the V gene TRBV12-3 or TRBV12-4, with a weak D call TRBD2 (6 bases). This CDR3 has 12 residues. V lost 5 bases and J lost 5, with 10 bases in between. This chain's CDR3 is CASSPWGDEQYF. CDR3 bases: TGTGCCAGCAGTCCGTGGGGGGACGAGCAGTACTTC.

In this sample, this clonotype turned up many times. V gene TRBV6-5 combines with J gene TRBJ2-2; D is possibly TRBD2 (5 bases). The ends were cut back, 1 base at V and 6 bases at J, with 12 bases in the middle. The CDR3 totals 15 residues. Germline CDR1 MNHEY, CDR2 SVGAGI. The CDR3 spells CASSYFSGHAGELFF. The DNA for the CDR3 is TGTGCCAGCAGTTACTTCAGCGGTCATGCCGGGGAGCTGTTTTTT.

The CDR3: CASSYCIGAGGSEPLHF. The CDR3 DNA sequence: TGTGCCAGCAGTTACTGCATCGGAGCAGGGGGCAGTGAACCCCTCCACTTT. The chain is built from TRBV6-2 or TRBV6-3 and TRBJ1-6; 8 nucleotides match TRBD1. CDR1 is MNHEY and CDR2 is SVGEGT in the germline V gene. V gave up 1 base and J gave up 12 bases; unmatched junction bases: 14. The CDR3 is made up of 17 amino acids.

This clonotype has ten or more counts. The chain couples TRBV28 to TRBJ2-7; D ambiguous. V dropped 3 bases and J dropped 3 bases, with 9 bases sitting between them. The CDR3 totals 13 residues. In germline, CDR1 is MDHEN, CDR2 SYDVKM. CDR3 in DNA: TGTGCCAGCAGTTTTCCCTCCCTCTACGAGCAGTACTTC. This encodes CASSFPSLYEQYF.

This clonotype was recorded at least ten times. The CDR3 coding sequence is TGTGCCACCAGCCTCTCCAAGCAGTACTTC. Protein product: CATSLSKQYF. The chain has TRBV15 and TRBJ2-7; D call uncertain. This CDR3 is 10 amino acids long. Germline V gives CDR1 LNHNV, CDR2 YYDKDF (reference sequence). Trimming shortened V by 5 bases and J by 8 bases, and 7 bases separated the two germline ends.

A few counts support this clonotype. CDR3 sequence reads: CASGPGQYTGELFF. The DNA for the CDR3 is TGTGCCAGCGGTCCGGGACAGTACACCGGGGAGCTGTTTTTT. This chain links TRBV3-1 with TRBJ2-2; 7 bases align to TRBD1. Unmatched junction bases numbered 6, after V lost 8 bases and J lost 3 bases. This CDR3 spans 14 amino acids. The V gene's germline CDR1 is LGHDT and CDR2 YNNKEL (reference sequence).

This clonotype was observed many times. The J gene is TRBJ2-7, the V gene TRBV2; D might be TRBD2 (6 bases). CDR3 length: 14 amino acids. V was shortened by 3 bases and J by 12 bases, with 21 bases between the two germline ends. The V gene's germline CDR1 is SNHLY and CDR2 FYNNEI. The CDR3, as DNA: TGTGCCAGCAGTGATGAGCGAGGCACCGGGACTTTGTACTTC. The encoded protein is CASSDERGTGTLYF.

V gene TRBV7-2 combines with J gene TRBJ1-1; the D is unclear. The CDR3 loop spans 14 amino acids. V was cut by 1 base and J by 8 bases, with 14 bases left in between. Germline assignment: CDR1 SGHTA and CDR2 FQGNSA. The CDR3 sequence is CASSLVVKGSEAFF. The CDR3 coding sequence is TGTGCCAGCAGCTTAGTGGTTAAGGGTTCCGAAGCTTTCTTT.

CDR3 coding DNA: TGTGCTAGTGGTTTGGGGGGGAGGGCTGAAGCTTTCTTT. Its translation is CASGLGGRAEAFF. This rearrangement joins TRBV12-5 to TRBJ1-1, with a weak D call TRBD1 (5 bases). V was cut by 1 base and J by 6 bases, with 9 bases left in between. The length of the CDR3 is 13 residues. Germline V gives CDR1 LGHNT, CDR2 FRNRAP.

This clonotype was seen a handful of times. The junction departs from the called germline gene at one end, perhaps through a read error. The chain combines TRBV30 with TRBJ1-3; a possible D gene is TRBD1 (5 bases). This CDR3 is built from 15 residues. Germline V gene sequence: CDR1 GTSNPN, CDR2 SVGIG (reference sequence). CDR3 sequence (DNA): TGTGCCTGGAGTCCAGGGATAAGAACTGGATACACCATATATTTT. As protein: CAWSPGIRTGYTIYF.

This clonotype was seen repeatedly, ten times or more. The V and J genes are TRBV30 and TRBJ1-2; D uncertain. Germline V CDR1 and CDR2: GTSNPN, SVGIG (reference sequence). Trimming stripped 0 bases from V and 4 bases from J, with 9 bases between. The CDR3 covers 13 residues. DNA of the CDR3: TGTGCCTGGAGTGTTCGGTCTGGCTATGGCTACACCTTC. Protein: CAWSVRSGYGYTF.

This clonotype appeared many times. CDR3 residues: CASKRGDNQPQHF. The CDR3 coding sequence is TGTGCCAGTAAAAGGGGCGACAATCAGCCCCAGCATTTT. The V call is TRBV19, the J call TRBJ1-5, with D possibly TRBD1 on 5 matching bases. The CDR3 spans 13 residues. The germline V gene encodes CDR1 LNHDA and CDR2 SQIVND (reference sequence). V was clipped by 7 bases and J by 3 bases, with 10 bases between them.

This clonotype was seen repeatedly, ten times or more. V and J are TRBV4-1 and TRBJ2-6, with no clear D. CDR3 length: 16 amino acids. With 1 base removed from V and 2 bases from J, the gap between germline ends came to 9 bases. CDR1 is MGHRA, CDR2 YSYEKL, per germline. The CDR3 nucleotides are TGCGCCAGCAGCCAAGGCGATCAGACTGGGGCCAACGTCCTGACTTTC. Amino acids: CASSQGDQTGANVLTF.

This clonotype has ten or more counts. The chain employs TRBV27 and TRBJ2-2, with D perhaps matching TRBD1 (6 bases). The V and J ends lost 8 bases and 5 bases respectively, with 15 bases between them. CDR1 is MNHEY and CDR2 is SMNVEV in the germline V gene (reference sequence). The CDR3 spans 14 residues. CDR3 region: CASRGQSGTGELFF. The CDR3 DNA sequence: TGTGCCAGCCGCGGACAGAGTGGGACCGGGGAGCTGTTTTTT.

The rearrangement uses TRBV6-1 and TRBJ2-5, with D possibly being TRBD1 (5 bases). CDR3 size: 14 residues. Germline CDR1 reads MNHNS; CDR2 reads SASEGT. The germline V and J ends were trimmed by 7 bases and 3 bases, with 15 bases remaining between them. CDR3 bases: TGTGCCAGCACGGGCAGATGGGGCAAAGAGACCCAGTACTTC. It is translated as CASTGRWGKETQYF.

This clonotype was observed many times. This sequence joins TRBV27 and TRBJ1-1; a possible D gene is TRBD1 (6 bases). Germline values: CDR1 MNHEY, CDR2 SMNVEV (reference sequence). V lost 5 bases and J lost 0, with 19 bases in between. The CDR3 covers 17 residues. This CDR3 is CASSLKGGGTLNTEAFF. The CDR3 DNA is TGTGCCAGCAGTCTGAAGGGGGGGGGGACCTTGAACACTGAAGCTTTCTTT.

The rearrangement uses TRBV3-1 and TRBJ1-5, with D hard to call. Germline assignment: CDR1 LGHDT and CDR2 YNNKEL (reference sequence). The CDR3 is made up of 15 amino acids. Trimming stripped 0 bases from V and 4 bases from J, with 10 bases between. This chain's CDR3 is CASSQDHRLNQPQHF. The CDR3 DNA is TGTGCCAGCAGCCAAGATCATAGGCTGAATCAGCCCCAGCATTTT.

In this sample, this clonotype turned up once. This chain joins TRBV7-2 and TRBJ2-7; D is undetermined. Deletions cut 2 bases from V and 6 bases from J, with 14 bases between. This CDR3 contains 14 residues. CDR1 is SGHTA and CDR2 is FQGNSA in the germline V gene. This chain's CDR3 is CASSLKLWVAEQYF. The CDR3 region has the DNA TGTGCCAGCAGCTTAAAATTATGGGTCGCCGAGCAGTACTTC.

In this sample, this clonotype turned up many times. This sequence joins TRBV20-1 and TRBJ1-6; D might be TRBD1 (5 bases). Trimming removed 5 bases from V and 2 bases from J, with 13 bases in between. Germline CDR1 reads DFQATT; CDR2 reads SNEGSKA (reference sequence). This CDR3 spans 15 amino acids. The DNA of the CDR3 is TGCAGTGCTTTTTACCCAGGGCCCTATAATTCACCCCTCCACTTT. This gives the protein CSAFYPGPYNSPLHF.

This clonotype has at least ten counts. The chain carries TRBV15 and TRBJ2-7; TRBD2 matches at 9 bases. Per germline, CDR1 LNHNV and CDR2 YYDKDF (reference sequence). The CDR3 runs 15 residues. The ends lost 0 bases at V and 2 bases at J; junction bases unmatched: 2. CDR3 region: CATSREAGGPYEQYF. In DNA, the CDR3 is TGTGCCACCAGCAGAGAGGCGGGAGGGCCCTACGAGCAGTACTTC.

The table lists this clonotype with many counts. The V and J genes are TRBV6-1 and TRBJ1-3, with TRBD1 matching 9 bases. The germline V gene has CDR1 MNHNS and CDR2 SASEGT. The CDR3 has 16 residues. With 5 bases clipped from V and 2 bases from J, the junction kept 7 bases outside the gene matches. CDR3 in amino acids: CASSKTGGSPGNTIYF. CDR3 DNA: TGTGCCAGCAGTAAAACAGGGGGCTCCCCTGGAAACACCATATATTTT.

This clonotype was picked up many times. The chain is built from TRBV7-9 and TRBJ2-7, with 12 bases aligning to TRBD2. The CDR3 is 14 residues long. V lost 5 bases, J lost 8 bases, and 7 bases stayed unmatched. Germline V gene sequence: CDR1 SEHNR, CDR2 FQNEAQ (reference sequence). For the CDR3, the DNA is TGTGCCAGCAGCCGTCCGACTAGCGGGAGTAAGCAGTACTTC. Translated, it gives CASSRPTSGSKQYF.